This TCR beta chain was captured by sequencing in a study of T cells in Graves' hyperthyroidism and ophthalmopathy. Study results and caveats: A model of 13 V-J features distinguished ophthalmopathy from stable hyperthyroidism. Model predictions of ophthalmopathy came a median approximately 6 months before onset. Most clonotypes expanded in the thyroid (above 0.001) were also present in blood.

RNA transcripts served as the template for amplifying TCR beta CDR3 regions. Researchers ran a first-round RT-PCR on the TCR CDR3 using the HTBI primer set. TCRdb redid the calling of the multiplex PCR reads with MiXCR, one entry per CDR3 protein. The sample yields about 570,000 distinct CDR3 sequences, roughly 50% seen once. Orbital computed tomography and thyroid ultrasound, together with serum TRAb and thyroxine and clinical symptoms, were used for diagnoses. The germline V and J ends were trimmed by 5 bases and 7 bases, with 15 bases remaining between them. The CDR3 is made up of 13 amino acids. The germline V gene encodes CDR1 MNHEY and CDR2 SVGAGI. This clonotype was found once. Its antigen is undetermined.

Sequenced sample: peripheral blood or thyroid tissue (not recorded which). The sequence derives from an adult woman with Graves' disease, either hyperthyroidism or ophthalmopathy (not recorded which). The chain has TRBV6-5 and TRBJ2-7, with D perhaps matching TRBD1 (5 bases). CDR3 residues: CASSERGLREQYF. The CDR3 DNA reads as TGTGCCAGCAGTGAAAGGGGTTTGAGGGAGCAGTACTTC.